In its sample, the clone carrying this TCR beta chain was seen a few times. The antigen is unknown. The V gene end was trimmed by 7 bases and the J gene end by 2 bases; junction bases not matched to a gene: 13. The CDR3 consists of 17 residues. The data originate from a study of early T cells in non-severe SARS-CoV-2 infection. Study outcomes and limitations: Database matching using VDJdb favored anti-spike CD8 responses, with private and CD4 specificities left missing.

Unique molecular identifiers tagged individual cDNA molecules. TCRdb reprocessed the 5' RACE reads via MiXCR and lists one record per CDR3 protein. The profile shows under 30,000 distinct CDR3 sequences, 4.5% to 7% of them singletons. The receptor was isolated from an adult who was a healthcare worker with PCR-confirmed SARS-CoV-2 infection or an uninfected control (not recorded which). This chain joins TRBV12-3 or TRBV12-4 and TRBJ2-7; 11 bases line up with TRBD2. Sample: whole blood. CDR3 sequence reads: CASIMTSGVTFPYEQYF. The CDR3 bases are TGTGCCAGCATCATGACTAGCGGGGTAACGTTCCCCTACGAGCAGTACTTC.